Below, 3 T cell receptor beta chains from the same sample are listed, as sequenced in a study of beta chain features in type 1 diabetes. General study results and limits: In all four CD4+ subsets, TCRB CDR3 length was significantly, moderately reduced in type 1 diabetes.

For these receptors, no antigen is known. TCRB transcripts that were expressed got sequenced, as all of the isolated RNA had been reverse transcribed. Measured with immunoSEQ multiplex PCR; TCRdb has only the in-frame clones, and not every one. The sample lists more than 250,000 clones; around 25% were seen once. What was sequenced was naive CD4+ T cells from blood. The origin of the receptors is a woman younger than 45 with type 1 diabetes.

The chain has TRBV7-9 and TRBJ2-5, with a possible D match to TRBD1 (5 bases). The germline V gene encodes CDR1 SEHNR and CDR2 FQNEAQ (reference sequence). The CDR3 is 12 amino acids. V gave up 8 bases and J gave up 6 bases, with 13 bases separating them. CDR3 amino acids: CASGATEQTQYF. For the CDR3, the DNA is TGTGCCAGCGGGGCAACGGAACAGACCCAGTACTTC.

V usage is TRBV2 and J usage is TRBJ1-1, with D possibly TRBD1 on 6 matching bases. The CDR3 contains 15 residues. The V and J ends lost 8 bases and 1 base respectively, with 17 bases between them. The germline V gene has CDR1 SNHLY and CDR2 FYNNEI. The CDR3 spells CASRSEARGNTEAFF. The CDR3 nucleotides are TGTGCCAGCCGATCCGAGGCCAGGGGGAACACTGAAGCTTTCTTT.

The CDR3: CATSFSGTVHEQYF. CDR3 sequence (DNA): TGTGCCACCAGCTTTTCCGGGACAGTTCACGAGCAGTACTTC. The V gene is TRBV15, the J gene TRBJ2-7; 7 bases map to TRBD1. V lost 5 bases, J lost 5 bases, and 9 bases stayed unmatched. CDR1 LNHNV and CDR2 YYDKDF come from the germline V gene (reference sequence). This CDR3 has 14 amino acids.